This TCR beta chain was identified during a study of blood T cells in healthy people across ages. This clonotype was seen only a few times. The antigen is undetermined. Points from the study as a whole: Naive T cell percentage strongly correlated with TCR beta diversity. One million T cells yielded diversity estimates that were considered underestimates.

Germline V gives CDR1 SGHTA, CDR2 FQGNSA. Trimming stripped 5 bases from V and 4 bases from J, with 14 bases between. The CDR3 covers 14 residues. It was with a sample-barcoded 5' primer and a J-beta primer mix that a second PCR of roughly 6 to 12 cycles was run. Each single sample gave us at least 2.5 million CDR3-containing paired-end reads. TCRdb reprocessed the 5' RACE reads with MiXCR, giving one entry per CDR3 protein. The table records 650,000 to 900,000 distinct CDR3 sequences, less than 80% of them present only once. The clonotype was recovered from a man aged 25-45 years in good health. Sequencing used blood. This chain joins TRBV7-2 and TRBJ2-5; D not certain. CDR3 in DNA: TGTGCCAGCAGCGTAGGTGTGGATGGAGAGACCCAGTACTTC. Its protein product is CASSVGVDGETQYF.